These 20 T cell receptor beta chains originate from one sample sequenced in a study of blood T cell repertoires in COVID-19. The data were produced by immunoSEQ multiplex PCR, yet TCRdb's version contains in-frame clones alone and is incomplete. The data show around 200,000 clones, with roughly nine tenths seen just once and around 21% held by the top ten. The sequenced sample was peripheral blood. All receptors derive from a man between 65 and 79 years old with active or convalescent COVID-19.

V is TRBV5-1 and J is TRBJ2-3, with TRBD1 identical over 9 bases. The CDR3 loop spans 16 amino acids. CDR1 and CDR2 (germline): SGHRS, YFSETQ. Trimming cost V 4 bases and J 3 bases; bases outside gene matches: 9. The CDR3 region has the DNA TGCGCCAGCAGCCGTGAACAGGGGGCGCCGACAGATACGCAGTATTTT. It specifies CASSREQGAPTDTQYF.

V is TRBV14 and J is TRBJ2-7; 10 positions agree with TRBD1. This CDR3 is built from 15 residues. Trimming removed 2 bases from V and 7 bases from J; junction bases left unmatched: 8. Germline lookup yields CDR1 SGHDN and CDR2 FVKESK. The CDR3 sequence is CASSQWGTGDQEQYF. CDR3 in DNA: TGTGCCAGCAGCCAATGGGGGACAGGGGATCAGGAGCAGTACTTC.

The chain couples TRBV29-1 to TRBJ2-1; a possible D gene is TRBD1 (7 bases). The germline V and J ends were trimmed by 3 bases and 6 bases, with 12 bases remaining between them. The V gene's germline CDR1 is SQVTM and CDR2 ANQGSEA. This CDR3 spans 13 amino acids. The CDR3 coding sequence is TGCAGCGTTGACAGGGGGGCCCTCAATGAGCAGTTCTTC. This codes for CSVDRGALNEQFF.

Note on this clone: Other DNA sequences in the same sample also yield this CDR3. V is TRBV5-1 and J is TRBJ2-5; the D gene is possibly TRBD2 (6 bases). The CDR3 consists of 14 residues. Trimming stripped 0 bases from V and 3 bases from J, with 9 bases between. The germline V gene has CDR1 SGHRS and CDR2 YFSETQ. As DNA, the CDR3 is TGCGCCAGCAGCTTGGTGGCGGGAAAAGAGACCCAGTACTTC. Its protein is CASSLVAGKETQYF.

The chain uses TRBV5-1 and TRBJ2-1, with a weak D call TRBD1 (6 bases). Germline V gene data show CDR1 as SGHRS and CDR2 as YFSETQ. The length of the CDR3 is 13 residues. Deletions cut 1 base from V and 7 bases from J, with 9 bases between. The CDR3 here is CASSLTGWNEQFF. The CDR3, as DNA: TGCGCCAGCAGCTTGACAGGGTGGAATGAGCAGTTCTTC.

This chain links TRBV5-5 with TRBJ1-4, with D perhaps TRBD1 (5 bases). This CDR3 region has 17 residues. The ends were cut back, 2 bases at V and 2 bases at J, with 16 bases in the middle. Germline CDR1 reads SGHKS; CDR2 reads YYEKEE (reference sequence). CDR3 sequence reads: CASSFYGGGSTNEKLFF. In DNA, the CDR3 is TGTGCCAGCAGCTTCTACGGCGGGGGTTCGACTAATGAAAAACTGTTTTTT. The full variable domain, completed using reference TRBV5-5 and TRBJ1-4, is DAGVTQSPTHLIKTRGQQVTLRCSPISGHKSVSWYQQVLGQGPQFIFQYYEKEERGRGNFPDRFSARQFPNYSSELNVNALLLGDSALYLCASSFYGGGSTNEKLFFGSGTQLSVL.

V is TRBV5-6 and J is TRBJ2-7; TRBD2 is a possible D gene (6 bases). The germline V and J ends were trimmed by 3 bases and 3 bases, with 13 bases remaining between them. The CDR3 totals 14 residues. Germline-derived CDR1 and CDR2 are SGHDT and YYEEEE. The chain's CDR3 is CASSSPGGVYEQYF. CDR3 in DNA: TGTGCCAGCAGCTCCCCGGGCGGGGTCTACGAGCAGTACTTC.

This clone has only a few counts. The chain has TRBV27 and TRBJ1-1; D is uncertain. Trimming shortened V by 2 bases and J by 3 bases, and 10 bases separated the two germline ends. The germline V gene has CDR1 MNHEY and CDR2 SMNVEV (reference sequence). The CDR3 extends over 14 amino acids. CDR3 DNA sequence: TGTGCCAGCAGTTTAAGGGAGCCTGACACTGAAGCTTTCTTT. The encoded protein is CASSLREPDTEAFF.

The rearrangement links TRBV9 to TRBJ2-7; D not resolved. Deletions cut 0 bases from V and 4 bases from J, with 14 bases between. Germline V gives CDR1 SGDLS, CDR2 YYNGEE. The CDR3 runs 15 residues. The CDR3 DNA reads TGTGCCAGCAGCGTAGGTCCAGGCCAACAATACGAGCAGTACTTC. It codes for CASSVGPGQQYEQYF.

V is TRBV5-1 and J is TRBJ2-3; 9 positions match TRBD2. Germline V gives CDR1 SGHRS, CDR2 YFSETQ. V shed 4 bases and J 3 bases; nucleotides not matched to a gene: 9. The CDR3 contains 16 residues. CDR3 amino acids: CASSPGAGGGTDTQYF. The DNA of the CDR3 is TGCGCCAGCAGCCCAGGAGCGGGAGGAGGGACAGATACGCAGTATTTT. Full variable domain (outside the CDR3, taken from reference TRBV5-1 and TRBJ2-3): KAGVTQTPRYLIKTRGQQVTLSCSPISGHRSVSWYQQTPGQGLQFLFEYFSETQRNKGNFPGRFSGRQFSNSRSEMNVSTLELGDSALYLCASSPGAGGGTDTQYFGPGTRLTVL.

The rearrangement joins TRBV4-2 to TRBJ1-4; unclear D gene. Germline V gives CDR1 LGHNA, CDR2 YNFKEQ. Trimming took 1 base from V and 3 from J, leaving 9 bases between them. This CDR3 contains 15 residues. The CDR3 DNA sequence: TGTGCCAGCAGCCAAGGCGTATCCTCTAATGAAAAACTGTTTTTT. Its translation is CASSQGVSSNEKLFF.

The CDR3 DNA sequence: TGTGCCAGCAGGAAGACAGGGACGGTGAACACTGAAGCTTTCTTT. Amino acids: CASRKTGTVNTEAFF. This rearrangement joins TRBV6-5 to TRBJ1-1, with 7 bases that match TRBD1. The CDR3 sequence is 15 residues long. The V gene end was trimmed by 6 bases and the J gene end by 0 bases; junction bases not matched to a gene: 7. The germline V gene has CDR1 MNHEY and CDR2 SVGAGI.

The CDR3 is CASSLPFAGGSYEQYF. In DNA form, the CDR3 reads TGTGCCAGCAGCTTACCTTTTGCGGGAGGATCCTACGAGCAGTACTTC. The chain carries TRBV7-9 and TRBJ2-7; 8 bases fit TRBD2. The CDR3 sequence is 16 residues long. Germline CDR1 reads SEHNR; CDR2 reads FQNEAQ (reference sequence). The ends lost 2 bases at V and 1 base at J; junction bases unmatched: 7.

The chain links TRBV2 to TRBJ2-5; the D gene is possibly TRBD2 (5 bases). CDR1 and CDR2 (germline): SNHLY, FYNNEI. This CDR3 has 14 residues. V lost 0 bases and J lost 13, with 18 bases in between. The CDR3 DNA reads TGTGCCAGCAGTGAAGCTGGGATTGTAGGACTTACGTACTTC. As protein: CASSEAGIVGLTYF.

This chain connects TRBV6-1 to TRBJ2-2; tentatively, D is TRBD1 (5 bases). The germline V gene has CDR1 MNHNS and CDR2 SASEGT. The CDR3 consists of 14 residues. Trimming cost V 6 bases and J 3 bases, with 11 bases left between them. CDR3 in DNA: TGTGCCAGCAGGACAGCCGGCTACACCGGGGAGCTGTTTTTT. It encodes CASRTAGYTGELFF.

The chain combines TRBV30 with TRBJ1-4; 7 bases align to TRBD1. Per germline, CDR1 GTSNPN and CDR2 SVGIG (reference sequence). The J segment lost 7 bases and the V segment lost 5 bases, leaving 13 bases of the junction unmatched. CDR3 length: 15 amino acids. CDR3 in DNA: TGTGCCTGGGGAAGACAGGGACACCTTGGTGAAAAACTGTTTTTT. Residues: CAWGRQGHLGEKLFF. The variable domain in full, with the rest retrieved from reference TRBV30 and TRBJ1-4, is SQTIHQWPATLVQPVGSPLSLECTVEGTSNPNLYWYRQAAGRGLQLLFYSVGIGQISSEVPQNLSASRPQDRQFILSSKKLLLSDSGFYLCAWGRQGHLGEKLFFGSGTQLSVL.

This clone was recorded once. This rearrangement joins TRBV5-1 to TRBJ1-2; no clear D gene. Trimming cost V 4 bases and J 8 bases, with 18 bases left between them. The CDR3 loop spans 14 amino acids. Germline V gene sequence: CDR1 SGHRS, CDR2 YFSETQ. CDR3 in amino acids: CASSPPEGGMGYTF. For the CDR3, the DNA is TGCGCCAGCAGCCCACCGGAGGGAGGCATGGGCTACACCTTC. The complete variable domain, with remaining parts taken from reference TRBV5-1 and TRBJ1-2, reads KAGVTQTPRYLIKTRGQQVTLSCSPISGHRSVSWYQQTPGQGLQFLFEYFSETQRNKGNFPGRFSGRQFSNSRSEMNVSTLELGDSALYLCASSPPEGGMGYTFGSGTRLTVV.

The rearrangement joins TRBV18 to TRBJ1-6; 10 bases match TRBD1. CDR3 length: 17 residues. The germline V gene has CDR1 KGHSH and CDR2 LQKENI. V gave up 1 base and J gave up 8 bases; unmatched junction bases: 8. CDR3 residues: CASSPRLGTGEYSPLHF. The CDR3 DNA reads TGTGCCAGCTCACCACGGTTAGGGACAGGGGAATATTCACCCCTCCACTTT.

The rearrangement uses TRBV6-4 and TRBJ1-1; TRBD1 matches 9 bases. Germline V lookup: CDR1 MRHNA, CDR2 SNTAGT. V dropped 6 bases and J dropped 4; count of bases not matched to a gene: 9. CDR3 length equals 15 residues. The CDR3 reads CASRLVGTGITEAFF. In DNA form, the CDR3 reads TGTGCCAGCAGACTAGTGGGGACAGGGATCACTGAAGCTTTCTTT.

The CDR3 reads CASSSVNTEAFF. DNA of the CDR3: TGCGCCAGCAGCTCAGTGAACACTGAAGCTTTCTTT. The chain links TRBV5-1 to TRBJ1-1; D is uncertain. Between the trimmed V and J ends, which lost 3 bases and 0 bases, there was a span of 3 bases. This CDR3 is 12 amino acids long. The germline V gene encodes CDR1 SGHRS and CDR2 YFSETQ.